This entry concerns a single TCR beta chain. The target antigen is unknown. TCRdb processed the RT-PCR reads anew with MiXCR; each CDR3 protein has one entry. This table has approximately 500,000 distinct CDR3 sequences, 13% appearing once. This record belongs to a study of response to subunit inactivated influenza vaccine. Findings of the study overall: Researchers suggested that each seasonal influenza vaccination recruits few new T cells.

The germline V and J ends were trimmed by 0 bases and 6 bases, with 12 bases remaining between them. Per the germline V gene, CDR1 is SGHRS and CDR2 is YFSETQ. This CDR3 region has 14 residues. This material consisted of PBMCs from blood, taken roughly 47 days after vaccination. The V gene is TRBV5-1, the J gene TRBJ1-1; D uncertain. The receptor was derived from a man between 50 and 59 years old who received an inactivated influenza vaccine. CDR3 bases: TGCGCCAGCAGCTTGGGGCAGAACTTTGCTGAAGCTTTCTTT. It is translated as CASSLGQNFAEAFF.